These 25 T cell receptor beta chains came from one sample sequenced in a study of cytomegalovirus exposure and HLA in healthy donors. The PCR had 60 Vbeta and 13 Jbeta primers. TCRdb's table, derived via immunoSEQ multiplex PCR, lists solely in-frame clones and lacks some. The sample holds 50,000 to 55,000 clones, roughly 60% seen once. Sequencing was done on a sample of PBMCs. Receptor source: a human donor in good health.

V and J are TRBV10-3 and TRBJ2-1; a weak D match, TRBD1 (6 bases). Trimming removed 6 bases at V and 3 bases at J, with 9 bases between. Germline values: CDR1 ENHRY, CDR2 SYGVKD. The CDR3 loop spans 13 amino acids. The CDR3 reads CAISPDSYNEQFF. The CDR3 region has the DNA TGTGCCATCAGCCCGGACAGCTACAATGAGCAGTTCTTC.

The chain links TRBV2 to TRBJ2-1; 7 nucleotides align to TRBD1. Per the germline V gene, CDR1 is SNHLY and CDR2 is FYNNEI. This CDR3 is 15 amino acids long. J gave up 0 bases and V 7 bases, and 6 bases lay outside the gene matches. CDR3 amino acids: CASTTQGRSYNEQFF. The CDR3 DNA sequence: TGTGCCAGCACCACACAGGGGCGCTCCTACAATGAGCAGTTCTTC.

The chain carries TRBV18 and TRBJ1-2, with D possibly TRBD1 on 5 matching bases. Germline CDR1 and CDR2: KGHSH and LQKENI. The CDR3 loop spans 13 amino acids. Trimming stripped 0 bases from V and 8 bases from J, with 10 bases between. CDR3 in amino acids: CASSPPARGGYTF. CDR3 DNA: TGTGCCAGCTCACCACCGGCGCGGGGGGGCTACACCTTC.

This clone occurred a few times. The chain joins TRBV4-1 to TRBJ1-4; D gene uncertain. Between the trimmed V and J ends, which lost 4 bases and 6 bases, there was a span of 12 bases. This CDR3 contains 14 residues. The V gene's germline CDR1 is MGHRA and CDR2 YSYEKL. The chain's CDR3 is CASSPVLRDEKLFF. DNA of the CDR3: TGCGCCAGCAGCCCAGTCCTTCGGGATGAAAAACTGTTTTTT.

The V gene is TRBV7-6, the J gene TRBJ1-5; TRBD1 agrees at 9 bases. With V trimmed by 4 bases and J by 5 bases, 0 bases remained unmatched. Per the germline V gene, CDR1 is SGHVS and CDR2 is FNYEAQ. The CDR3 is made up of 13 amino acids. The CDR3 protein is CASSWDRDQPQHF. For the CDR3, the DNA is TGTGCCAGCAGCTGGGACAGGGATCAGCCCCAGCATTTT.

The chain couples TRBV4-1 to TRBJ1-2; weak D call: TRBD1 (5 bases). The V end lost 1 base, the J end lost 8 bases, and 8 bases lay between the germline ends. Germline V lookup: CDR1 MGHRA, CDR2 YSYEKL. CDR3 length equals 12 residues. CDR3 loop: CASSQGGGGYTF. The CDR3 DNA reads as TGCGCCAGCAGCCAAGGGGGGGGAGGCTACACCTTC.

The CDR3 loop is CASSFRAGDRRETQYF. The CDR3 coding sequence is TGTGCCAGCAGCTTCAGAGCGGGTGACCGGCGGGAGACCCAGTACTTC. The chain combines TRBV5-6 with TRBJ2-5; possibly TRBD2 for D (6 bases). Trimming took off 2 bases at V and 5 bases at J, with 19 bases between the two ends. The CDR3 is 16 amino acids. From germline, CDR1 is SGHDT and CDR2 YYEEEE.

The genes are TRBV15 and TRBJ2-7; 8 bases match TRBD1. CDR3 size: 16 residues. Losses at the gene ends were 1 base for V and 0 bases for J; bases not matched to a gene: 5. Germline V lookup: CDR1 LNHNV, CDR2 YYDKDF (reference sequence). The chain's CDR3 is CATSRGGQGNSYEQYF. The CDR3, as DNA: TGTGCCACCAGCAGAGGTGGACAGGGAAACTCCTACGAGCAGTACTTC.

CDR3 nucleotides: TGTGCCAGCACGGGGGACGGCCGGTTAGGAGAGACCCAGTACTTC. This gives the protein CASTGDGRLGETQYF. The chain is built from TRBV19 and TRBJ2-5; tentative D call: TRBD2 (6 bases). CDR3 length equals 15 residues. V was trimmed by 9 bases and J by 4 bases, leaving 21 bases between them. Germline-derived CDR1 and CDR2 are LNHDA and SQIVND (reference sequence).

The V call is TRBV19, the J call TRBJ2-5; 11 nucleotides agree with TRBD1. TRBJ2-7 explains the end of the DNA better; the J call may be wrong. This CDR3 region has 15 residues. CDR1 is LNHDA and CDR2 is SQIVND in the germline V gene (reference sequence). CDR3 nucleotide sequence: TGTGCCAGTAGTCCGGGACAGGGGGTCGCCTACGAGCAGTACTTC. It codes for CASSPGQGVAYEQYF.

V usage is TRBV6-5 and J usage is TRBJ1-3; D gene uncertain. V dropped 2 bases and J dropped 0 bases, with 8 bases sitting between them. The CDR3 has 15 residues. Germline-derived CDR1 and CDR2 are MNHEY and SVGAGI. This CDR3 is CASSYDDTSGNTIYF. The CDR3 coding sequence is TGTGCCAGCAGTTACGACGACACCTCTGGAAACACCATATATTTT.

The chain is built from TRBV15 and TRBJ2-1; 10 bases are shared with TRBD2. The CDR3 runs 15 residues. Trimming cost V 2 bases and J 4 bases; bases outside gene matches: 2. Germline V gene data show CDR1 as LNHNV and CDR2 as YYDKDF (reference sequence). Here the CDR3 reads CATSRLSGGYNEQFF. CDR3 sequence (DNA): TGTGCCACCAGCAGACTTAGCGGGGGGTACAATGAGCAGTTCTTC.

This clone occurred a few times. This CDR3 is CASSIDRGSKNIQYF. The CDR3, as DNA: TGTGCCAGTAGTATAGATCGGGGTTCCAAAAACATTCAGTACTTC. The chain recombines TRBV19 with TRBJ2-4, with TRBD2 as a possible D gene (5 bases). Trimming took 0 bases from V and 2 from J, leaving 8 bases between them. This CDR3 has 15 amino acids. The V gene's germline CDR1 is LNHDA and CDR2 SQIVND (reference sequence). The whole variable domain, filled in from reference TRBV19 and TRBJ2-4, reads DGGITQSPKYLFRKEGQNVTLSCEQNLNHDAMYWYRQDPGQGLRLIYYSQIVNDFQKGDIAEGYSVSREKKESFPLTVTSAQKNPTAFYLCASSIDRGSKNIQYFGAGTRLSVL.

This clone was detected only a few times. This chain connects TRBV4-1 to TRBJ2-7, with D maybe TRBD1 (8 bases). Trimming removed 2 bases at V and 8 bases at J, with 16 bases between. CDR1 and CDR2 from the germline V gene are MGHRA and YSYEKL. CDR3 length: 14 amino acids. Written as DNA, the CDR3 is TGCGCCAGCAGCCAACAGACAGGGGAGGGCAAGCAGTACTTC. Translated: CASSQQTGEGKQYF.

The chain couples TRBV18 to TRBJ1-1; D is uncertain. V lost 3 bases and J lost 0, with 17 bases in between. The germline CDR1 and CDR2 sequences are KGHSH and LQKENI. This CDR3 is 17 amino acids long. The CDR3 reads CASSPPDFGFMNTEAFF. CDR3 sequence (DNA): TGTGCCAGCTCACCCCCCGACTTCGGTTTCATGAACACTGAAGCTTTCTTT.

The chain employs TRBV10-2 and TRBJ1-1, with D tentatively TRBD1 (6 bases). The germline V gene encodes CDR1 WSHSY and CDR2 SAAADI. The V gene lost 5 bases and the J gene lost 8 bases, with 12 bases spanning the gap. The CDR3 loop spans 12 amino acids. DNA of the CDR3: TGCGCCAGCAGTCAGGGCGGACAGGAAGCTTTCTTT. Its protein is CASSQGGQEAFF.

Here the CDR3 DNA reads TGTGCCAGCAAAGCCCCGGGGACTGAAGCTTTCTTT. Translating gives CASKAPGTEAFF. The chain uses TRBV2 and TRBJ1-1; D ambiguous. This CDR3 region has 12 residues. The germline V gene encodes CDR1 SNHLY and CDR2 FYNNEI. V lost 7 bases and J 5 bases, leaving 11 bases between the germline ends.

The table lists this clone with a few counts. V gene TRBV5-4 combines with J gene TRBJ1-2, with D perhaps TRBD1 (6 bases). The germline V and J ends were trimmed by 6 bases and 7 bases, with 19 bases remaining between them. The CDR3 covers 14 residues. Germline V gene sequence: CDR1 SGHNT, CDR2 YYREEE (reference sequence). CDR3 DNA: TGTGCCAGCAAAATACAAACAGGGAGGGGTGGCTACACCTTC. Residues: CASKIQTGRGGYTF. Filled out from reference TRBV5-4 and TRBJ1-2, the complete variable domain reads ETGVTQSPTHLIKTRGQQVTLRCSSQSGHNTVSWYQQALGQGPQFIFQYYREEENGRGNFPPRFSGLQFPNYSSELNVNALELDDSALYLCASKIQTGRGGYTFGSGTRLTVV.

The J gene is TRBJ1-1, the V gene TRBV5-4; 10 positions agree with TRBD1. The V gene's germline CDR1 is SGHNT and CDR2 YYREEE (reference sequence). The CDR3 extends over 16 amino acids. Trimming removed 4 bases from V and 10 bases from J; junction bases left unmatched: 16. CDR3 sequence reads: CASSPPGQGYTSVAFF. The CDR3 coding sequence is TGTGCCAGCAGCCCACCGGGACAGGGGTATACGTCGGTAGCTTTCTTT.

This clone appeared once. This chain links TRBV25-1 with TRBJ1-1, with D tentatively TRBD1 (6 bases). Per the germline V gene, CDR1 is MGHDK and CDR2 is SYGVNS. The CDR3 loop spans 13 amino acids. V gave up 10 bases and J gave up 7 bases, with 19 bases separating them. The CDR3 DNA is TGTGCCACCACCCCCACAGGGAGGGGTGAAGCTTTCTTT. Translating it yields CATTPTGRGEAFF.

This clone was detected only once. The chain's CDR3 is CASSLSLGRNTEAFF. In nucleotides, the CDR3 is TGTGCCAGCAGCCTCTCCCTGGGGAGGAACACTGAAGCTTTCTTT. The chain employs TRBV7-9 and TRBJ1-1, with unresolved D. Trimming shortened V by 5 bases and J by 1 base, and 14 bases separated the two germline ends. Germline V gene sequence: CDR1 SEHNR, CDR2 FQNEAQ (reference sequence). CDR3 length equals 15 residues.

The CDR3 DNA sequence: TGTGCCAGCAATGAGGGACAGGGGGCGAATGAGCAGTTCTTC. Protein sequence: CASNEGQGANEQFF. V is TRBV6-1 and J is TRBJ2-1, with 12 bases fitting TRBD1. With V trimmed by 7 bases and J by 7 bases, 5 bases remained unmatched. The CDR3 has 14 residues. Germline V CDR1 and CDR2: MNHNS, SASEGT.

This clone occurred a few times. This chain connects TRBV7-3 to TRBJ2-5, with 7 nucleotides matching TRBD1. CDR3 length: 13 amino acids. V lost 5 bases to trimming and J lost 2 bases; unmatched junction nucleotides: 2. From germline, CDR1 is SGHTA and CDR2 FQGTGA. The CDR3 here is CASSRDSQETQYF. The CDR3 DNA reads as TGTGCCAGCAGCCGGGACAGTCAAGAGACCCAGTACTTC.

The CDR3 sequence is CASSQGISGSPLHF. For the CDR3, the DNA is TGCGCCAGCAGCCAGGGGATTTCGGGTTCACCCCTCCACTTT. The chain joins TRBV5-1 to TRBJ1-6, with D perhaps matching TRBD1 (6 bases). Germline V gene sequence: CDR1 SGHRS, CDR2 YFSETQ. V lost 4 bases and J lost 9, with 14 bases in between. This CDR3 comprises 14 residues.

This chain joins TRBV11-2 and TRBJ2-2; no firm D call. V lost 4 bases and J lost 1, with 10 bases in between. CDR3 size: 15 residues. The germline CDR1 and CDR2 sequences are SGHAT and FQNNGV. CDR3 in amino acids: CASSSPRKNTGELFF. In DNA form, the CDR3 reads TGTGCCAGCAGCTCCCCTAGAAAGAACACCGGGGAGCTGTTTTTT.